This T cell receptor (beta chain) was profiled in a study of cytomegalovirus exposure and HLA in healthy donors. The PCR used 60 Vbeta and 13 Jbeta primers. TCRdb keeps only in-frame clones here, not all; method: immunoSEQ multiplex PCR. The sample has about 130,000 clones; roughly 80% are singletons. The V end lost 4 bases, the J end lost 3 bases, and 13 bases lay between the germline ends. This CDR3 has 14 residues. CDR1 and CDR2 (germline): GTSNPN, SVGIG (reference sequence). V usage is TRBV30 and J usage is TRBJ1-5; no definite D call. Sequencing was performed on PBMCs. This clonotype was obtained from a young man in good health and CMV-seropositive. CDR3 in amino acids: CAWNPGVNNQPQHF. DNA of the CDR3: TGTGCCTGGAACCCCGGGGTGAACAATCAGCCCCAGCATTTT.